This TCR beta chain came from a study of T cell responses to AZD1222 COVID-19 vaccine. The method was immunoSEQ multiplex PCR; TCRdb's version includes in-frame clones alone and lacks a portion of them. The table includes roughly 150,000 clones, approximately 94% detected once. Broader study findings: No day 14 peak samples; only post-peak repertoires were characterized. Donors in the cohort were predominantly white British and more often female, and clonal diversity was possibly underestimated.

This CDR3 is 15 amino acids long. Germline CDR1 reads SEHNR; CDR2 reads FQNEAQ (reference sequence). V lost 2 bases, J lost 3 bases, and 6 bases stayed unmatched. Regarding this clone: Its antigen is undetermined.

The TCR originated in an adult who received the AZD1222 COVID-19 vaccine. The chain has TRBV7-9 and TRBJ1-1, with 7 bases fitting TRBD1. The sequencing here drew on peripheral blood, taken 28 days after the second AZD1222 dose. The CDR3 DNA sequence: TGTGCCAGCAGCTTATTCTCAGGGGGATACACTGAAGCTTTCTTT. Amino acids: CASSLFSGGYTEAFF.